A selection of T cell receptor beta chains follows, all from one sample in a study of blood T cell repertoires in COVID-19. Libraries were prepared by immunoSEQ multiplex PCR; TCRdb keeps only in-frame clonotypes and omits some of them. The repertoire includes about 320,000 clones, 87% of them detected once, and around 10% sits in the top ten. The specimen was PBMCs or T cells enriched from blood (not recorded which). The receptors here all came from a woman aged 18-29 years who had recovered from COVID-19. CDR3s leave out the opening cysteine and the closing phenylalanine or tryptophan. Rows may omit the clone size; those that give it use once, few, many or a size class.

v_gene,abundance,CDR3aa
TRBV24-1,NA,ATRGASGFTDTQY
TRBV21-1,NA,ASSKVSGHEPRGEKLF
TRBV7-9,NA,ASSYTGTMGQPQH
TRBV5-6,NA,ASSPGVGKVYGYT
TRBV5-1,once,ASSLGIEGLGYT
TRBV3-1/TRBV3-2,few,ASSQDGALDSPLH
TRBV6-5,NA,ASSLGQIGDIQY
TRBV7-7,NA,ASRTGTGGIETQY
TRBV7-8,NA,ASSPQSSEQY
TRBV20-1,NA,SASLDGGSGGLSSQF
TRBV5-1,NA,ASSWTTGTREKLF
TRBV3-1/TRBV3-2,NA,ASSQDRNKENTGELF
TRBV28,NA,ASSIPGLALDEQF
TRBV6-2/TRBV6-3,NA,ASSYRSSDTQY
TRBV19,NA,ASSIDSGTGGEKLF
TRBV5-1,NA,ASSVDNYEQY
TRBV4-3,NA,ASSQDYTRSGNTIY
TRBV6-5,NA,ASSYSTGTGGHEQY
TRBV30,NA,AWHRVGGMGYGYT
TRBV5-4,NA,ASSLAQMNTEAF
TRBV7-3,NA,ASSLTSSGRKTYEQY
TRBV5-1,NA,ASSSPRGATNTGELF
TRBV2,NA,ASRPGLAGGVDTGELF
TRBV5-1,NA,ASSLDRGEQY
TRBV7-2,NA,ASSLYYREGYGYT
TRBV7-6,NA,ASSHQRPTDSASYEQY
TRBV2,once,ASETDTNYGYT
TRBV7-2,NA,ASSLRTDQPQH
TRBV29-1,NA,SVSGGERNTGELF
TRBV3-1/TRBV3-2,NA,ASSTTGGDTEAF
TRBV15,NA,GINGGRDTEAF
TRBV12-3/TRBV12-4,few,ASSLLPESAF
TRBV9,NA,ASSVTGPNEQF
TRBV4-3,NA,ASSQNYRQGAIEQY
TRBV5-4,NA,ASSRLATSEQY
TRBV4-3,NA,ASSQEYRGREAF
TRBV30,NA,ASSSGVTPGELF
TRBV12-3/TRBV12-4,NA,ASSLASGAGYT
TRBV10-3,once,AISGEGRGLSYT
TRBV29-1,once,SVETLNYQNYGYT
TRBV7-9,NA,ASSLVEFSSYNEQF
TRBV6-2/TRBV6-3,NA,ASSWSGPDQPQH
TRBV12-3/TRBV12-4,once,ASSQAPNYEQY
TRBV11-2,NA,ASSPSFSGNTIY
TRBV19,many,ASNIGVNEKLF
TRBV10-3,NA,AISAGGGRNEQF
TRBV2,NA,ASSEIQGGEKLF
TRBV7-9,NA,ASSFRTGGQETQY
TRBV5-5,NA,ASRPISQGVPYNEQF
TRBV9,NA,ASSPRTSGNTGELF
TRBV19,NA,ASSRRGDQPQH
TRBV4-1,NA,ASSRLAGGETQY
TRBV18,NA,ASSTRQGASSYEQY